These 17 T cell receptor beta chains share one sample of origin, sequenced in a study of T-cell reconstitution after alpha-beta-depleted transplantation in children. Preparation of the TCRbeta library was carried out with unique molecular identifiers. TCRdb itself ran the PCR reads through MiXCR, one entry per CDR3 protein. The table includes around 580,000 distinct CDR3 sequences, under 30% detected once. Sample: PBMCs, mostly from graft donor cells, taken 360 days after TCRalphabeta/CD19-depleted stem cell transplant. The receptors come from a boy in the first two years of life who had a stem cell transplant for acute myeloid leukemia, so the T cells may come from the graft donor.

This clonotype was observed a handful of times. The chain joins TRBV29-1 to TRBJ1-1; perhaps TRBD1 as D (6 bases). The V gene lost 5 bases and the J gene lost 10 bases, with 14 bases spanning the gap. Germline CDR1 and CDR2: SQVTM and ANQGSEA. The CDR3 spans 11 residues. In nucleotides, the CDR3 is TGCAGCGTTACCGAGGGGGTCGGAGCTTTCTTT. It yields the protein CSVTEGVGAFF.

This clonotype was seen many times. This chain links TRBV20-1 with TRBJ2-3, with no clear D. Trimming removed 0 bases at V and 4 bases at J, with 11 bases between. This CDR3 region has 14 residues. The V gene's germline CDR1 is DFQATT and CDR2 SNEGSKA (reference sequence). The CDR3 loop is CSARDPVAADTQYF. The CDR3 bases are TGCAGTGCTAGAGATCCGGTAGCAGCAGATACGCAGTATTTT.

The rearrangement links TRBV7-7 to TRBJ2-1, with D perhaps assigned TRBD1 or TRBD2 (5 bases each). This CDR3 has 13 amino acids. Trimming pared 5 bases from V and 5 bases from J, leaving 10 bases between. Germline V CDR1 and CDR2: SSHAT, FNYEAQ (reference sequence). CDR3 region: CASSTGTDNEQFF. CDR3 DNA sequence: TGTGCCAGCAGCACCGGGACGGACAATGAGCAGTTCTTC.

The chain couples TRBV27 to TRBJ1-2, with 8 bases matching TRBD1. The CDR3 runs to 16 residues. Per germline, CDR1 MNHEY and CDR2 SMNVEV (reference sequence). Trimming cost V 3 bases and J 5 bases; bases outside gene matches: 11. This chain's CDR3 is CASSLGPGQGGYGYTF. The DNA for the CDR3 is TGTGCCAGCAGTTTGGGGCCCGGACAGGGAGGTTATGGCTACACCTTC.

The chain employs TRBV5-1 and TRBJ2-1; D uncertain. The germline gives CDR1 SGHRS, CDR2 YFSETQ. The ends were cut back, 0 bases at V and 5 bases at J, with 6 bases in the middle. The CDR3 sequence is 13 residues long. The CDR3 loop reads CASSLVADNEQFF. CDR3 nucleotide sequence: TGCGCCAGCAGCTTGGTTGCGGACAATGAGCAGTTCTTC.

Written as DNA, the CDR3 is TGCAGTGCTACGGCAAGGGGGGGAATAGGAAGCAATCAGCCCCAGCATTTT. This sequence encodes CSATARGGIGSNQPQHF. The chain employs TRBV20-1 and TRBJ1-5; tentative D call: TRBD1 (6 bases). The CDR3 sequence is 17 residues long. V lost 4 bases and J 1 base, leaving 20 bases between the germline ends. Germline V gene sequence: CDR1 DFQATT, CDR2 SNEGSKA (reference sequence).

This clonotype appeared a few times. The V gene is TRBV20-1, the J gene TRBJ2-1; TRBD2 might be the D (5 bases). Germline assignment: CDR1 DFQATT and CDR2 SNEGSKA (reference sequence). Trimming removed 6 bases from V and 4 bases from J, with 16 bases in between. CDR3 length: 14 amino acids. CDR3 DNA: TGCAGTGCACTTACTAGTTCGGGATACAATGAGCAGTTCTTC. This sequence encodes CSALTSSGYNEQFF.

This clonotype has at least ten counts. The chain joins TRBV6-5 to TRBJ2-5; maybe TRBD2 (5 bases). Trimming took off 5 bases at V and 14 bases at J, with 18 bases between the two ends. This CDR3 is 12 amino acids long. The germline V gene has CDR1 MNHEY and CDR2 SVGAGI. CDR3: CASSPDGLPIYF. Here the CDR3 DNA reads TGTGCCAGCAGTCCAGACGGACTGCCGATTTACTTC.

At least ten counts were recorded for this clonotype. CDR3 sequence: CASSLASTAGAFF. CDR3 nucleotide sequence: TGCGCCAGCAGCTTGGCGAGCACAGCGGGCGCTTTCTTT. J is TRBJ1-1 and V is TRBV5-1; D unresolved. V shed 0 bases and J shed 11 bases, with 14 bases lying between them. Germline V CDR1 and CDR2: SGHRS, YFSETQ. The CDR3 runs 13 residues.

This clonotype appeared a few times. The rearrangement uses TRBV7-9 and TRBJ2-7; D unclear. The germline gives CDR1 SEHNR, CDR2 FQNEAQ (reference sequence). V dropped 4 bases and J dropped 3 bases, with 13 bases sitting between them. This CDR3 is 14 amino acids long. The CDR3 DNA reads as TGTGCCAGCAGCTCCGAGGTGCAGGACTACGAGCAGTACTTC. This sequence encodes CASSSEVQDYEQYF.

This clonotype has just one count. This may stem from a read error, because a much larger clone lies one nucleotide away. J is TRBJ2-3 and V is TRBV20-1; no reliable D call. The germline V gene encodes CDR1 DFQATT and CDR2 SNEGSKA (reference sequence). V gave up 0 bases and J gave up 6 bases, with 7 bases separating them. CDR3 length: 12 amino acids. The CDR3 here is CSARDLADTQYF. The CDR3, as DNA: TGCAGTGCTAGAGATCTGGCGGATACGCAGTATTTT.

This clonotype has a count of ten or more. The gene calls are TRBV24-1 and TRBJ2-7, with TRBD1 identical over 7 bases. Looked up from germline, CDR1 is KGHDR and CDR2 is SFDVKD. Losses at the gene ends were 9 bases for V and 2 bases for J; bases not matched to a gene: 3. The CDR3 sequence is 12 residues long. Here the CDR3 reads CATEGATYEQYF. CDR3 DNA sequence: TGTGCCACCGAGGGGGCTACCTACGAGCAGTACTTC.

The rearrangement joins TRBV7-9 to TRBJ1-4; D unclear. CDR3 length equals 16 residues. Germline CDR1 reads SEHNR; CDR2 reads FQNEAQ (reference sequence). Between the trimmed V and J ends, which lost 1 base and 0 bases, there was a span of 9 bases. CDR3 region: CASSLVYGATNEKLFF. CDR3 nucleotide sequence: TGTGCCAGCAGCTTAGTATATGGCGCAACTAATGAAAAACTGTTTTTT.

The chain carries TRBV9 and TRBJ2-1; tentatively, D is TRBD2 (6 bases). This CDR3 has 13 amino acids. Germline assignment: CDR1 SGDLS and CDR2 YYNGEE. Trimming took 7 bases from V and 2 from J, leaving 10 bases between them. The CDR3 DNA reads TGTGCCAGCGCGGGGTACACCTACAATGAGCAGTTCTTC. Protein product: CASAGYTYNEQFF.

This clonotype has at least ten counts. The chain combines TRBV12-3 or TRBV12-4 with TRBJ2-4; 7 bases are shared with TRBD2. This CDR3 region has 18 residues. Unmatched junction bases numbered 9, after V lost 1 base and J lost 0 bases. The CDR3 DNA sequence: TGTGCCAGCAGTTTAGATGGTTCTAGCGGTGTAGCCAAAAACATTCAGTACTTC. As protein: CASSLDGSSGVAKNIQYF.

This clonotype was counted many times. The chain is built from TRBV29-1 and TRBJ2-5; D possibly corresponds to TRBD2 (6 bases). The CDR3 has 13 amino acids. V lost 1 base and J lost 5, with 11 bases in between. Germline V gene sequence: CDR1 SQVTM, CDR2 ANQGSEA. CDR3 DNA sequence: TGCAGCGTTGAAGGTCAGGGAGGCGAGACCCAGTACTTC. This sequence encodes CSVEGQGGETQYF.

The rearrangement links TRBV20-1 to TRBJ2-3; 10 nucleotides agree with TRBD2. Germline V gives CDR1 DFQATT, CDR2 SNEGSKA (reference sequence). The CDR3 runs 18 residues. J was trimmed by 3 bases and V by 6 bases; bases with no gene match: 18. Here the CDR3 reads CSATTGNGASGGTDTQYF. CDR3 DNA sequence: TGCAGTGCCACAACCGGAAATGGGGCTAGCGGGGGAACAGATACGCAGTATTTT.